This T cell receptor (beta chain) is drawn from a study of T and B cells in COVID-19 patients. About the research overall: Peripheral blood came from COVID-19 patients with active infection or after recovery.

Blood genomic DNA input for TRB amplification was 250-500 ng. CDR1 is SQVTM, CDR2 ANQGSEA, per germline. J was trimmed by 5 bases and V by 6 bases; bases with no gene match: 3. The CDR3 is made up of 12 amino acids. This clonotype is termed medium-sized. The antigen is undetermined. TRB rearrangements were amplified by multiplex PCR with BIOMED2 TRB-A/B primers. MiXCR, run by TCRdb on the multiplex PCR reads, gives a single entry per CDR3 protein. The sample includes approximately 13,000 distinct CDR3 sequences, around 30% of them seen just once. Study observations and caveats: In COVID-19 patients, T cell receptor beta variable and joining gene use was reportedly strongly skewed.

The sample consisted of blood. The source of this sequence is a human donor who had recovered from COVID-19. This chain uses TRBV29-1 with TRBJ2-2; 7 bases agree with TRBD2. CDR3 coding DNA: TGCAGCGTAGGACTAGGTACCGGGGAGCTGTTTTTT. Its protein product is CSVGLGTGELFF.